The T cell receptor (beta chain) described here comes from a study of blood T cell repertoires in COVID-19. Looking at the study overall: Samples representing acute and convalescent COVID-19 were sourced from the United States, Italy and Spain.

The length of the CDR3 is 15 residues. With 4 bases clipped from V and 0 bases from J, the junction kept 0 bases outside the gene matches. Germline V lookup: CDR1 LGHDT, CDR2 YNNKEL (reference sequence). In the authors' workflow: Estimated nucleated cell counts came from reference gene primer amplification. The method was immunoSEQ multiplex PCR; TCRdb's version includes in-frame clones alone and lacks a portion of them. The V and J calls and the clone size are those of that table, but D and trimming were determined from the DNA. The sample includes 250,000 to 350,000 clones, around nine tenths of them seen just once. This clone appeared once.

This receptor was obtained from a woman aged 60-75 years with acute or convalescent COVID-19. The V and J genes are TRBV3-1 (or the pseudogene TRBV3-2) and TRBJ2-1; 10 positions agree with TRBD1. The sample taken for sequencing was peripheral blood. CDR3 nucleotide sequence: TGTGCCAGCAGCCGGACAGGGGGCTCCTACAATGAGCAGTTCTTC. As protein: CASSRTGGSYNEQFF.